This T cell receptor (beta chain) comes out of a study of T cell repertoires in cytomegalovirus infection. This clonotype was counted at least ten times. This CDR3 has 15 residues. V lost 0 bases, J lost 2 bases, and 11 bases lay in between. Germline V lookup: CDR1 SGHTA, CDR2 FQGNSA. TCRdb reanalysed the reads using MiXCR and keeps one entry per CDR3 protein. This table has approximately 290,000 distinct CDR3 sequences, roughly a quarter appearing once. The receptor was isolated from a human donor in good health (CMV status not recorded). Some clones in this sample may be carry-over from other donors' samples. V gene TRBV7-2 combines with J gene TRBJ2-7; D possibly uses TRBD1 or TRBD2 (5 bases each). The sample taken for sequencing was PBMCs. The DNA for the CDR3 is TGTGCCAGCAGCTTAGCGGGGCGGGCTGCCTACGAGCAGTACTTC. It specifies CASSLAGRAAYEQYF.